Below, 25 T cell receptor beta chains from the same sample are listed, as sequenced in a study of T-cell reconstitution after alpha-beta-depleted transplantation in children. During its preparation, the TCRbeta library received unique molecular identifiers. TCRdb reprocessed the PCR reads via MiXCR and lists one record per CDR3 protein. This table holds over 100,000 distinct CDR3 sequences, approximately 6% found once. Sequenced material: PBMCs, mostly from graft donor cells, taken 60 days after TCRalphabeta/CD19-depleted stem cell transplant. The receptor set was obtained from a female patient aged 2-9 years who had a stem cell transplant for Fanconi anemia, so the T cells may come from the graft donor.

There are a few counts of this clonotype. CDR3 protein: CASSRRGSWEQFF. The CDR3 DNA follows: TGTGCCAGCAGCCGGAGGGGTAGCTGGGAGCAGTTCTTC. The chain uses TRBV7-9 and TRBJ2-1, with TRBD2 as a possible D gene (6 bases). CDR3 length: 13 residues. V was clipped by 5 bases and J by 10 bases, with 15 bases between them. Germline V lookup: CDR1 SEHNR, CDR2 FQNEAQ (reference sequence).

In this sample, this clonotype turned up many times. The CDR3 loop reads CASSTRQGSYGYTF. Here the CDR3 DNA reads TGTGCCAGCAGTACCCGACAGGGGTCCTATGGCTACACCTTC. This chain uses TRBV12-3 or TRBV12-4 with TRBJ1-2; TRBD1 aligns across 8 bases. The CDR3 extends over 14 amino acids. Germline trimming cut 5 bases from V and 4 bases from J; bases unmatched to any gene: 6.

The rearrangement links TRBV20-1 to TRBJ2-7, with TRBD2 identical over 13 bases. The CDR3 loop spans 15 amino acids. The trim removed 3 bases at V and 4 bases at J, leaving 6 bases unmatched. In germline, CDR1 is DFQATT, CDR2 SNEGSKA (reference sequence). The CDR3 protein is CSASRLAGGPYEQYF. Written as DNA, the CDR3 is TGCAGTGCTAGTCGACTAGCGGGGGGACCTTACGAGCAGTACTTC.

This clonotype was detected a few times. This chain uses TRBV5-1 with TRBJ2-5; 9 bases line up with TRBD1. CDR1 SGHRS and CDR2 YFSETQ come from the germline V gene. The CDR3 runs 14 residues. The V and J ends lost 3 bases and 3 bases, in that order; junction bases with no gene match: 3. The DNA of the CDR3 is TGCGCCAGCAGCTGGAGGGACAGGGAAGAGACCCAGTACTTC. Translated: CASSWRDREETQYF. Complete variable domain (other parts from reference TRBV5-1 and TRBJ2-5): KAGVTQTPRYLIKTRGQQVTLSCSPISGHRSVSWYQQTPGQGLQFLFEYFSETQRNKGNFPGRFSGRQFSNSRSEMNVSTLELGDSALYLCASSWRDREETQYFGPGTRLLVL.

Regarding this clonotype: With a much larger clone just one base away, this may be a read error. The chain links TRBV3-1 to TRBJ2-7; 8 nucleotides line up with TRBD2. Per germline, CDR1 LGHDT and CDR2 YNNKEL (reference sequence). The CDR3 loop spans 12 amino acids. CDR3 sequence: CASSRTSSEQCF. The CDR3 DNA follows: TGTGCCAGCAGCCGGACTAGCTCCGAGCAGTGCTTC.

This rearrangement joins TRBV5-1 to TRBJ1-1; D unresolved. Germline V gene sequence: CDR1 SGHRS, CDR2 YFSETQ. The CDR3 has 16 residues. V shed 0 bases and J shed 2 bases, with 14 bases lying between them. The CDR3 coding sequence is TGCGCCAGCAGCTTGGGGCACCCCGGTGGTAACACTGAAGCTTTCTTT. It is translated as CASSLGHPGGNTEAFF.

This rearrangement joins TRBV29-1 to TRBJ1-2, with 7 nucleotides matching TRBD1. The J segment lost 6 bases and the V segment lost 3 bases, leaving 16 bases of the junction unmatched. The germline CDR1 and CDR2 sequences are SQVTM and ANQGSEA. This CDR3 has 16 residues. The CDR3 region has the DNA TGCAGCGTTGATAACAGGGGTACGGTACACGGCGATGGCTACACCTTC. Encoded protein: CSVDNRGTVHGDGYTF.

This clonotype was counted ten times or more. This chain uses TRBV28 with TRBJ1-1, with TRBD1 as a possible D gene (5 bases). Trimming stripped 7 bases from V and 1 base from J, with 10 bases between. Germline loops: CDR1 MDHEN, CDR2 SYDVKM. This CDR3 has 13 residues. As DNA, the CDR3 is TGTGCCAGCACCCGTCAGGGGAACACTGAAGCTTTCTTT. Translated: CASTRQGNTEAFF.

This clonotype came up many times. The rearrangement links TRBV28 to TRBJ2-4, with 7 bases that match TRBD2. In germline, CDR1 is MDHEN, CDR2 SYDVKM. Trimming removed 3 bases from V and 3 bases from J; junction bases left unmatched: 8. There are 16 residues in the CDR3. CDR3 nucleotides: TGTGCCAGCAGTTTCCCGGCGGGGGTTGGCAAAAACATTCAGTACTTC. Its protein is CASSFPAGVGKNIQYF.

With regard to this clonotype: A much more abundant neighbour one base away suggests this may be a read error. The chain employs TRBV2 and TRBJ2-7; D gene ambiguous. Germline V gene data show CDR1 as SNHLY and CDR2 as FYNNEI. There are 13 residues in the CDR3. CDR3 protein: CASSEQVTYKQYF. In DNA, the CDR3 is TGTGCCAGCAGTGAACAGGTTACCTACAAGCAGTACTTC. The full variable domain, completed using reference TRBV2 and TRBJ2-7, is EPEVTQTPSHQVTQMGQEVILRCVPISNHLYFYWYRQILGQKVEFLVSFYNNEISEKSEIFDDQFSVERPDGSNFTLKIRSTKLEDSAMYFCASSEQVTYKQYFGPGTRLTVT.

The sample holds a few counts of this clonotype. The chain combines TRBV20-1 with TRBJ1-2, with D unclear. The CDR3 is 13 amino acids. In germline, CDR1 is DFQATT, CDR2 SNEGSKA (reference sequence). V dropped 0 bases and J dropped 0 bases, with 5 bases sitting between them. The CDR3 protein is CSARDNPNYGYTF. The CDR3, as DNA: TGCAGTGCTAGAGATAACCCTAACTATGGCTACACCTTC.

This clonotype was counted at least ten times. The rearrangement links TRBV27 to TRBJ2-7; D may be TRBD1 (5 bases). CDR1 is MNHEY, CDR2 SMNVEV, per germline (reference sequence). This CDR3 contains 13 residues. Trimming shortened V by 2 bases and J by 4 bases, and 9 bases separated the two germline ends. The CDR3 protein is CASSLQGRYEQYF. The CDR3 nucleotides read TGTGCCAGCAGTTTACAGGGAAGGTACGAGCAGTACTTC.

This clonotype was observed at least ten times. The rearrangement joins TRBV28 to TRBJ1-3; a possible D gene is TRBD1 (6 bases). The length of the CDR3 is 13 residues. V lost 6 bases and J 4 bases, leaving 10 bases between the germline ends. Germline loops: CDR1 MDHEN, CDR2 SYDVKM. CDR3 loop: CASRGQPGNTIYF. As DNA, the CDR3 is TGTGCCAGCAGAGGACAGCCCGGAAACACCATATATTTT.

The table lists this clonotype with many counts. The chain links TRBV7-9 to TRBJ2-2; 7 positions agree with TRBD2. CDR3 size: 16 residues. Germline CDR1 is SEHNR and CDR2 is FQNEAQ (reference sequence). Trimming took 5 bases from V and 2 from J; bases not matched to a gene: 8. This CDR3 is CASSDLPSGNTGELFF. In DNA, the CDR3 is TGTGCCAGCAGCGACCTTCCTAGCGGAAACACCGGGGAGCTGTTTTTT.

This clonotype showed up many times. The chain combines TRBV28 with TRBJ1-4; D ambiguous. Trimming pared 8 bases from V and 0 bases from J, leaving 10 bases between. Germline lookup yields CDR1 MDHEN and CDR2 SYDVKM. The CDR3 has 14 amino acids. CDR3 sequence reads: CASGGFATNEKLFF. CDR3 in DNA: TGTGCCAGCGGCGGATTTGCAACTAATGAAAAACTGTTTTTT. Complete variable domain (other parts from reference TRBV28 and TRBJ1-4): DVKVTQSSRYLVKRTGEKVFLECVQDMDHENMFWYRQDPGLGLRLIYFSYDVKMKEKGDIPEGYSVSREKKERFSLILESASTNQTSMYLCASGGFATNEKLFFGSGTQLSVL.

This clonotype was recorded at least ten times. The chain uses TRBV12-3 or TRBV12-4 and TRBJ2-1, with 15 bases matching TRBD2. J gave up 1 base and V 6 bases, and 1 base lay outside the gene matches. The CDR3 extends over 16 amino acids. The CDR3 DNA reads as TGTGCCAGCAGAGGACTAGCGGGGGGGTCCTACAATGAGCAGTTCTTC. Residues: CASRGLAGGSYNEQFF.

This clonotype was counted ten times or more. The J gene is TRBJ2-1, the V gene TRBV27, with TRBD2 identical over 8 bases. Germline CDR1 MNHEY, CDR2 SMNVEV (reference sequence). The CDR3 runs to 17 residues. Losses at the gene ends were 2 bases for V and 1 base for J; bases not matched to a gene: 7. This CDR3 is CASSLSGSPWSYNEQFF. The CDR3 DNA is TGTGCCAGCAGTTTAAGCGGGAGCCCATGGTCCTACAATGAGCAGTTCTTC.

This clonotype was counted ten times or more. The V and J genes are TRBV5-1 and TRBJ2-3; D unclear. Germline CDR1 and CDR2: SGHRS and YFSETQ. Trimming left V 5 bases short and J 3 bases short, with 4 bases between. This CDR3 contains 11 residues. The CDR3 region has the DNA TGCGCCAGCAGATTAACAGATACGCAGTATTTT. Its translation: CASRLTDTQYF.

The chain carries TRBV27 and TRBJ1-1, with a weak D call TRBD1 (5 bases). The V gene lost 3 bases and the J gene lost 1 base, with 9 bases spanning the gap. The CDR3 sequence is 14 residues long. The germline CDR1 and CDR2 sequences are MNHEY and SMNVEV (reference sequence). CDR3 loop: CASSFLGPNTEAFF. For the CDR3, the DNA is TGTGCCAGCAGTTTTTTGGGACCGAACACTGAAGCTTTCTTT.

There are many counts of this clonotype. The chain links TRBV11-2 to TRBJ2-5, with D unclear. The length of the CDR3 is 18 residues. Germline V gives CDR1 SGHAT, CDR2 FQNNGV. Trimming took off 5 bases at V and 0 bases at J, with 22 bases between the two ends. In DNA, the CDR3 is TGTGCCAGCAGCCTAATAGCTGTCCCCTATAGGTACCAAGAGACCCAGTACTTC. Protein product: CASSLIAVPYRYQETQYF.

CDR3 sequence reads: CASSLTWGDTQYF. The CDR3 DNA follows: TGTGCCAGCAGCTTAACGTGGGGGGATACGCAGTATTTT. V is TRBV7-3 and J is TRBJ2-3; either TRBD1 or TRBD2 may supply D (5 bases each). The CDR3 extends over 13 amino acids. Trimming left V 0 bases short and J 6 bases short, with 7 bases between. Per the germline V gene, CDR1 is SGHTA and CDR2 is FQGTGA.

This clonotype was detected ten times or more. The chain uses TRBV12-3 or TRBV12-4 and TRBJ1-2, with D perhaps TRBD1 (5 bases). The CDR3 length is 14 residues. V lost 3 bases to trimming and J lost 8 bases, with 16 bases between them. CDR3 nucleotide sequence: TGTGCCAGCAGTTTCCCCGGGTCCGAGGGGGGCTACACCTTC. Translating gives CASSFPGSEGGYTF.

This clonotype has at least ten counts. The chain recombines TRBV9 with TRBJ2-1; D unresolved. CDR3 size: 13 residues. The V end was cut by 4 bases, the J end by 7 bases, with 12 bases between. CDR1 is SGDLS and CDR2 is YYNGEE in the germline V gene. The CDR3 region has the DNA TGTGCCAGCAGCCCTCCCTCTGGGAATGAGCAGTTCTTC. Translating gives CASSPPSGNEQFF.

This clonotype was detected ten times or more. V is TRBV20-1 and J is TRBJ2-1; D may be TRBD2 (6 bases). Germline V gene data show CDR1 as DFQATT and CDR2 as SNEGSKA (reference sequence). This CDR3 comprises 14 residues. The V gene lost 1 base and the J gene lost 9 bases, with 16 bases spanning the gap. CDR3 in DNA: TGCAGTGCTAGAGTAATCCGGGACTCTGGTGAGCAGTTCTTC. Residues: CSARVIRDSGEQFF.

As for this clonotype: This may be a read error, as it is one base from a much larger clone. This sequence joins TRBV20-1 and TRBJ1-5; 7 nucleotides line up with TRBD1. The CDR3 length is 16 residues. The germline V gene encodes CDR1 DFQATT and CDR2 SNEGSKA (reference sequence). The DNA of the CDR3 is TGCTGTGCTAGAGTAGCGGACAGGAGGGTTGATCAGCCCCAGCATTTT. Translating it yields CCARVADRRVDQPQHF.